The 10 T cell receptor beta chains reported below all come from one sample, sequenced in a study of human T cells and chemical hapten exposure. TCRdb processed the RACE reads anew with MiXCR; each CDR3 protein has one entry. The data show around 340,000 distinct CDR3 sequences, approximately 6.3% seen once. Time point given: patch test 1, 2 weeks after DPC sensitization. Treatment specified: therapeutic diphenylcyclopropenone sensitization with weekly scalp DPC. Sequences were derived from whole blood, sampled in connection with sensitization to the hapten diphenylcyclopropenone (DPC). All receptors come from a woman aged 18-29 years with alopecia areata. Some clones in this sample may be carry-over from other donors' samples.

This clonotype was found a few times. J is TRBJ1-6 and V is TRBV20-1; 7 nucleotides match TRBD1. Germline CDR1 is DFQATT and CDR2 is SNEGSKA (reference sequence). CDR3 size: 18 residues. V was clipped by 2 bases and J by 5 bases; unmatched bases: 15. For the CDR3, the DNA is TGCAGTGCTAGAAGGCTGTCTCTAGGGGGCGTCCATAATTCACCCCTCCACTTT. Its protein is CSARRLSLGGVHNSPLHF.

The gene calls are TRBV18 and TRBJ1-5; D is perhaps TRBD1 (6 bases). V was clipped by 6 bases and J by 0 bases, with 12 bases between them. The CDR3 spans 15 residues. CDR1 and CDR2 (germline): KGHSH, LQKENI. The CDR3 sequence is CASSGGGPSNQPQHF. The CDR3 nucleotides are TGTGCCAGCTCCGGAGGGGGTCCTAGCAATCAGCCCCAGCATTTT.

This clonotype was detected only a few times. The V call is TRBV4-1, the J call TRBJ2-3; D not resolved. The CDR3 has 12 amino acids. The germline V gene has CDR1 MGHRA and CDR2 YSYEKL. V was clipped by 0 bases and J by 4 bases, with 2 bases between them. DNA of the CDR3: TGCGCCAGCAGCCAAGAACCAGATACGCAGTATTTT. Translated: CASSQEPDTQYF.

This clonotype occurred many times. This chain connects TRBV5-1 to TRBJ2-5; D gene unclear. V lost 2 bases, J lost 3 bases, and 8 bases lay in between. This CDR3 spans 13 amino acids. CDR1 is SGHRS, CDR2 YFSETQ, per germline. The CDR3 nucleotides are TGCGCCAGCAGCTTAGCATGGGAAGAGACCCAGTACTTC. This encodes CASSLAWEETQYF.

The chain combines TRBV6-2 or TRBV6-3 with TRBJ2-2; D remains ambiguous. CDR1 is MNHEY and CDR2 is SVGEGT in the germline V gene. The ends were cut back, 2 bases at V and 6 bases at J, with 4 bases in the middle. The CDR3 runs 12 residues. The CDR3 coding sequence is TGTGCCAGCAGTTACATTTCCGGGGAGCTGTTTTTT. Amino acid sequence: CASSYISGELFF.

This rearrangement joins TRBV6-5 to TRBJ1-2; a possible D gene is TRBD1 (5 bases). The V and J ends lost 0 bases and 4 bases respectively, with 9 bases between them. Germline loops: CDR1 MNHEY, CDR2 SVGAGI. The CDR3 is 14 amino acids. CDR3 residues: CASSYSEGSYGYTF. The CDR3 DNA follows: TGTGCCAGCAGTTACTCGGAGGGGAGCTATGGCTACACCTTC.

The chain links TRBV27 to TRBJ2-7, with D uncertain. CDR1 and CDR2 (germline): MNHEY, SMNVEV (reference sequence). The CDR3 totals 13 residues. The V end was cut by 2 bases, the J end by 0 bases, with 5 bases between. The chain's CDR3 is CASSLHSSYEQYF. DNA of the CDR3: TGTGCCAGCAGTTTACACAGCTCCTACGAGCAGTACTTC.

The chain recombines TRBV20-1 with TRBJ2-6, with unresolved D. V shed 5 bases and J shed 0 bases, with 5 bases lying between them. Germline CDR1 reads DFQATT; CDR2 reads SNEGSKA (reference sequence). The CDR3 spans 13 residues. The CDR3 is CSASPSGANVLTF. The CDR3 DNA sequence: TGCAGTGCTTCCCCCTCTGGGGCCAACGTCCTGACTTTC.

The chain recombines TRBV16 with TRBJ2-7, with 7 bases matching TRBD1. CDR1 is KGHSY and CDR2 is FQNENV in the germline V gene. The CDR3 sequence is 13 residues long. The junction had 3 bases not matched to a gene; V was cut back by 4 bases and J by 3 bases. The CDR3 loop is CASSRDSDYEQYF. Written as DNA, the CDR3 is TGTGCCAGCAGCCGGGACAGCGACTACGAGCAGTACTTC.

V is TRBV4-2 and J is TRBJ2-3; D is ambiguous. Germline loops: CDR1 LGHNA, CDR2 YNFKEQ. This CDR3 spans 15 amino acids. The ends were cut back, 0 bases at V and 1 base at J, with 8 bases in the middle. CDR3 residues: CASSQERRGTDTQYF. CDR3 in DNA: TGTGCCAGCAGCCAAGAACGTCGGGGCACAGATACGCAGTATTTT.